This T cell receptor beta chain was obtained from a study of response to subunit inactivated influenza vaccine (dated by TCRdb to between 2018 and 2020). Regarding the complete study: The study used deep quantitative T cell receptor repertoire profiling to track responses to a trivalent subunit inactivated influenza vaccine.

To prepare the library, RT-PCR was applied. The reads were generated on an Illumina HiSeq 2500. TCRdb applied fastp at Q25 and MiXCR to the public reads, then kept only in-frame beta chains. Records with the same CDR3 protein are collapsed into one entry carrying the most frequent genes and DNA. The sample data list fewer than 250,000 distinct CDR3 sequences, and roughly 14% of these were observed just once. The top ten clonotypes cover roughly 25% of the sample. A word on this clonotype: Its antigen remains unidentified. No base-level quality is on record; no much larger clone is a single base apart.

CDR1 MNHNS and CDR2 SASEGT are derived from the germline V gene. Measured from the cysteine to the phenylalanine, the CDR3 is 15 residues long. Only the CDR3 DNA is retained, 45 bases long and in frame from the first base. V is reduced by 8 bases and J by 0 bases, leaving a spacing of 14 bases between them. Broader findings and caveats from the paper: According to the authors, only a limited number of new T cells may be recruited by each seasonal influenza vaccination.

Sequencing used CD8+ T cells sorted from PBMCs, obtained 5 days after vaccination. In this chain, TRBV6-1 is recombined with TRBJ2-1; possibly the D gene is TRBD2, per 6 matching bases. This clonotype originated in a man aged 45-65 years who received an inactivated influenza vaccine. Donor details come from another sample of the same person, matched by shared clones. The sequenced DNA: TGTGCCAGCGCTATAGCGGAGAGCTCCTACAATGAGCAGTTCTTC. This encodes CASAIAESSYNEQFF.